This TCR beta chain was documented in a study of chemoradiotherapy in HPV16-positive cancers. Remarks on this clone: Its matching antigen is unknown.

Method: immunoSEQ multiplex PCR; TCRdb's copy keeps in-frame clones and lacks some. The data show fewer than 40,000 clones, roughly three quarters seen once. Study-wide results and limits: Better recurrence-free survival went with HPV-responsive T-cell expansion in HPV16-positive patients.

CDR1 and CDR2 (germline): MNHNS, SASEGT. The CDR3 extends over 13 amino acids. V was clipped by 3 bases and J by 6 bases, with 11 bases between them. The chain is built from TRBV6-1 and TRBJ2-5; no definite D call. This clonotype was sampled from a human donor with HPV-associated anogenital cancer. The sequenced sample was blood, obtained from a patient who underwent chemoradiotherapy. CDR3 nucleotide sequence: TGTGCCAGCAGTGAGGGATTCGCCCAGACCCAGTACTTC. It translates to CASSEGFAQTQYF.